Following are 2 T cell receptor beta chains from one sample sequenced in a study of shared clonotypes between healthy human individuals (dated by TCRdb to about 2020). Libraries came from the immunoSEQ multiplex PCR assay. What TCRdb holds here is the immuneACCESS table cut down to in-frame rearrangements. Part of the clones is not present; checked against another copy, under half of the missing clones reflect an unresolved V gene, and the others are unexplained. This sample is represented by over 1.5 million clones; 98% of them were singletons. About 0.45% of the sample lies in the top ten. The sequenced sample consisted of naive CD4+ T cells sorted from blood. Taken with the paper, the label for cell subset or site translates to: CD45RA+ positively selected. Receptors originate from a man younger than 40 in good health.

This chain connects TRBV19 to TRBJ2-7, with a weak D call TRBD2 (6 bases). V was clipped by 10 bases and J by 2 bases, with 12 bases between them. CDR1 LNHDA and CDR2 SQIVND come from the germline V gene (reference sequence). CDR3 size: 12 residues. The chain's CDR3 is CATRGTPYEQYF. As DNA, the CDR3 is TGTGCCACTCGGGGGACCCCCTACGAGCAGTACTTC.

The chain is built from TRBV5-1 and TRBJ2-7; the D gene is possibly TRBD1 (6 bases). This CDR3 region has 15 residues. The germline V and J ends were trimmed by 4 bases and 2 bases, with 16 bases remaining between them. Germline V gene data show CDR1 as SGHRS and CDR2 as YFSETQ. CDR3 residues: CASSLRDGDTYEQYF. The CDR3 DNA sequence: TGCGCCAGCAGCCTTCGGGATGGGGACACCTACGAGCAGTACTTC.